These 16 T cell receptor beta chains were all obtained from the same sample, sequenced in a study of blood T cell repertoires in COVID-19. Produced via immunoSEQ multiplex PCR; TCRdb's table is partial and in-frame only. The sample records a few hundred thousand clones, roughly 90% being singletons. The sequenced material came from peripheral blood. Source of these receptors: a man younger than 35 who had recovered from COVID-19.

V usage is TRBV7-3 and J usage is TRBJ2-2; D is possibly TRBD1 (6 bases). Trimming took 6 bases from V and 5 from J, leaving 16 bases between them. This CDR3 region has 15 residues. Germline CDR1 and CDR2: SGHTA and FQGTGA. CDR3 protein: CASSSPGVGTGELFF. DNA for the CDR3: TGTGCCAGCAGTTCACCAGGGGTAGGGACCGGGGAGCTGTTTTTT.

V and J are TRBV27 and TRBJ2-3; 12 bases line up with TRBD2. V was pared by 4 bases and J by 6 bases, with 5 bases of the junction left unmatched. There are 15 residues in the CDR3. CDR1 and CDR2 (germline): MNHEY, SMNVEV (reference sequence). The CDR3 DNA reads TGTGCCAGCAGTTCGACCGGGACTAGCGGGGATACGCAGTATTTT. Its translation: CASSSTGTSGDTQYF.

The rearrangement uses TRBV18 and TRBJ2-7; 7 bases agree with TRBD1. Germline trimming cut 3 bases from V and 2 bases from J; bases unmatched to any gene: 7. Germline-derived CDR1 and CDR2 are KGHSH and LQKENI. CDR3 length equals 15 residues. CDR3 sequence (DNA): TGTGCCAGCTCACCTGCGGACAGGCCTCCCTACGAGCAGTACTTC. It translates to CASSPADRPPYEQYF.

The gene calls are TRBV5-4 and TRBJ2-1; 8 positions match TRBD1. CDR3 length: 15 amino acids. Trimming removed 0 bases from V and 5 bases from J; junction bases left unmatched: 4. The V gene's germline CDR1 is SGHNT and CDR2 YYREEE (reference sequence). This CDR3 reads CASSLVQGVNNEQFF. CDR3 coding DNA: TGTGCCAGCAGCTTGGTACAGGGGGTTAACAATGAGCAGTTCTTC.

V and J are TRBV27 and TRBJ1-6; D is undetermined. The CDR3 loop spans 15 amino acids. The germline gives CDR1 MNHEY, CDR2 SMNVEV (reference sequence). Deletions cut 0 bases from V and 7 bases from J, with 10 bases between. CDR3 protein: CASSLSGLPNSPLHF. The CDR3 DNA is TGTGCCAGCAGTTTATCCGGGTTACCAAATTCACCCCTCCACTTT.

V and J are TRBV6-5 and TRBJ2-2, with a possible D match to TRBD2 (5 bases). Trimming pared 4 bases from V and 1 base from J, leaving 13 bases between. The CDR3 totals 16 residues. CDR1 is MNHEY, CDR2 SVGAGI, per germline. CDR3 DNA: TGTGCCAGCAGTTTATCACCCCGGGGGAACACCGGGGAGCTGTTTTTT. Protein product: CASSLSPRGNTGELFF.

The rearrangement joins TRBV24-1 to TRBJ2-3; 8 nucleotides line up with TRBD2. The CDR3 is 13 amino acids. The germline gives CDR1 KGHDR, CDR2 SFDVKD. With 7 bases clipped from V and 3 bases from J, the junction kept 2 bases outside the gene matches. Written as DNA, the CDR3 is TGTGCCACCAGATCTAGCGGGACAGATACGCAGTATTTT. It yields the protein CATRSSGTDTQYF.

The gene calls are TRBV6-5 and TRBJ2-1, with 9 bases matching TRBD1. Germline V gene sequence: CDR1 MNHEY, CDR2 SVGAGI. Unmatched junction bases numbered 5, after V lost 6 bases and J lost 8 bases. This CDR3 comprises 13 residues. The CDR3 DNA sequence: TGTGCCAGCAGACCGGGACAGGGCTATGAGCAGTTCTTC. This encodes CASRPGQGYEQFF.

The chain combines TRBV5-1 with TRBJ1-4, with 7 bases lining up with TRBD1. Trimming removed 4 bases from V and 7 bases from J; junction bases left unmatched: 10. The CDR3 spans 15 residues. The germline gives CDR1 SGHRS, CDR2 YFSETQ. CDR3 sequence (DNA): TGCGCCAGCAGCCCCCGGGCAGGGGGAGTTGAAAAACTGTTTTTT. It codes for CASSPRAGGVEKLFF. Drawing the rest from reference TRBV5-1 and TRBJ1-4, the complete variable domain is KAGVTQTPRYLIKTRGQQVTLSCSPISGHRSVSWYQQTPGQGLQFLFEYFSETQRNKGNFPGRFSGRQFSNSRSEMNVSTLELGDSALYLCASSPRAGGVEKLFFGSGTQLSVL.

The rearrangement links TRBV14 to TRBJ2-1; the D gene is possibly TRBD1 (5 bases). Germline lookup yields CDR1 SGHDN and CDR2 FVKESK. The CDR3 is made up of 15 amino acids. Trimming cost V 0 bases and J 2 bases, with 8 bases left between them. The CDR3 DNA reads TGTGCCAGCAGCCAAGACTTACAGGCCTACAATGAGCAGTTCTTC. It encodes CASSQDLQAYNEQFF.

This clone was counted a few times. V and J are TRBV27 and TRBJ2-1; TRBD1 might be the D (5 bases). Germline values: CDR1 MNHEY, CDR2 SMNVEV (reference sequence). This CDR3 is built from 15 residues. V lost 2 bases, J lost 4 bases, and 12 bases lay in between. In nucleotides, the CDR3 is TGTGCCAGCAGTTTAGACAGCAACTTTTACAATGAGCAGTTCTTC. This translates into CASSLDSNFYNEQFF.

The chain carries TRBV2 and TRBJ1-2; TRBD1 matches 8 bases. This CDR3 has 16 residues. Per the germline V gene, CDR1 is SNHLY and CDR2 is FYNNEI. V shed 4 bases, J shed 4 bases, and the junction held 11 bases outside the gene matches. The CDR3 DNA reads TGTGCCAGCAGTGGAGGGGACAGGACATTCGCCTATGGCTACACCTTC. Its translation is CASSGGDRTFAYGYTF.

The chain uses TRBV2 and TRBJ1-1, with D possibly TRBD1 on 5 matching bases. The germline V gene has CDR1 SNHLY and CDR2 FYNNEI. This CDR3 is 13 amino acids long. V was clipped by 8 bases and J by 0 bases, with 10 bases between them. For the CDR3, the DNA is TGTGCCAGCCAGCAGGACATGAACACTGAAGCTTTCTTT. It translates to CASQQDMNTEAFF.

The chain recombines TRBV20-1 with TRBJ2-3; no clear D gene. Germline V CDR1 and CDR2: DFQATT, SNEGSKA (reference sequence). Between the trimmed V and J ends, which lost 8 bases and 1 base, there was a span of 4 bases. The CDR3 has 10 residues. The CDR3 DNA is TGCAGTCAGGGCACAGATACGCAGTATTTT. Translated, it gives CSQGTDTQYF.

This clone was found once. The chain links TRBV4-1 to TRBJ1-2, with 11 bases fitting TRBD1. This CDR3 has 17 amino acids. V was clipped by 1 base and J by 6 bases; unmatched bases: 10. The germline gives CDR1 MGHRA, CDR2 YSYEKL. The chain's CDR3 is CASSQVGTGGVRDGYTF. Here the CDR3 DNA reads TGCGCCAGCAGCCAAGTAGGGACAGGGGGGGTCAGGGATGGCTACACCTTC.

This clone came up once. V usage is TRBV2 and J usage is TRBJ2-3; 7 nucleotides agree with TRBD2. Losses at the gene ends were 5 bases for V and 1 base for J; bases not matched to a gene: 6. This CDR3 contains 15 residues. Germline lookup yields CDR1 SNHLY and CDR2 FYNNEI. CDR3 amino acids: CASSFRRGGTDTQYF. The CDR3 DNA follows: TGTGCCAGCAGTTTCCGCCGGGGGGGCACAGATACGCAGTATTTT.